The text below deals with one T cell receptor beta chain. Its antigen is not known. The sample carries other DNA sequences with the same CDR3. All donors qualified as healthy HIV-negative adults and had experienced no recent acute infections or vaccinations. Profiled with immunoSEQ multiplex PCR; TCRdb holds only in-frame clones, not every one. The sample holds more than 2,000,000 clones, around 94% seen once. This sample is part of a study of shared clonotypes between healthy human individuals. Study as a whole: Three plates were used per donor for CD4 naive, three for CD4 memory, two for CD8 naive and one for CD8 memory. Study-level points and caveats: Naive CD4 clonotypes overlapped across a handful of donors at approximately 4.5%.

Looked up from germline, CDR1 is MNHEY and CDR2 is SVGAGI. V lost 6 bases to trimming and J lost 4 bases, with 10 bases between them. The CDR3 contains 13 residues. The gene calls are TRBV6-5 and TRBJ2-1, with no clear D. The clonotype originates from a young man in good health. The sample comprised naive CD4+ T cells sorted from blood. The subset here: CD45RA+ positively selected. The CDR3 region is CASSLGLYNEQFF. CDR3 sequence (DNA): TGTGCCAGCAGCTTGGGCCTATACAATGAGCAGTTCTTC.